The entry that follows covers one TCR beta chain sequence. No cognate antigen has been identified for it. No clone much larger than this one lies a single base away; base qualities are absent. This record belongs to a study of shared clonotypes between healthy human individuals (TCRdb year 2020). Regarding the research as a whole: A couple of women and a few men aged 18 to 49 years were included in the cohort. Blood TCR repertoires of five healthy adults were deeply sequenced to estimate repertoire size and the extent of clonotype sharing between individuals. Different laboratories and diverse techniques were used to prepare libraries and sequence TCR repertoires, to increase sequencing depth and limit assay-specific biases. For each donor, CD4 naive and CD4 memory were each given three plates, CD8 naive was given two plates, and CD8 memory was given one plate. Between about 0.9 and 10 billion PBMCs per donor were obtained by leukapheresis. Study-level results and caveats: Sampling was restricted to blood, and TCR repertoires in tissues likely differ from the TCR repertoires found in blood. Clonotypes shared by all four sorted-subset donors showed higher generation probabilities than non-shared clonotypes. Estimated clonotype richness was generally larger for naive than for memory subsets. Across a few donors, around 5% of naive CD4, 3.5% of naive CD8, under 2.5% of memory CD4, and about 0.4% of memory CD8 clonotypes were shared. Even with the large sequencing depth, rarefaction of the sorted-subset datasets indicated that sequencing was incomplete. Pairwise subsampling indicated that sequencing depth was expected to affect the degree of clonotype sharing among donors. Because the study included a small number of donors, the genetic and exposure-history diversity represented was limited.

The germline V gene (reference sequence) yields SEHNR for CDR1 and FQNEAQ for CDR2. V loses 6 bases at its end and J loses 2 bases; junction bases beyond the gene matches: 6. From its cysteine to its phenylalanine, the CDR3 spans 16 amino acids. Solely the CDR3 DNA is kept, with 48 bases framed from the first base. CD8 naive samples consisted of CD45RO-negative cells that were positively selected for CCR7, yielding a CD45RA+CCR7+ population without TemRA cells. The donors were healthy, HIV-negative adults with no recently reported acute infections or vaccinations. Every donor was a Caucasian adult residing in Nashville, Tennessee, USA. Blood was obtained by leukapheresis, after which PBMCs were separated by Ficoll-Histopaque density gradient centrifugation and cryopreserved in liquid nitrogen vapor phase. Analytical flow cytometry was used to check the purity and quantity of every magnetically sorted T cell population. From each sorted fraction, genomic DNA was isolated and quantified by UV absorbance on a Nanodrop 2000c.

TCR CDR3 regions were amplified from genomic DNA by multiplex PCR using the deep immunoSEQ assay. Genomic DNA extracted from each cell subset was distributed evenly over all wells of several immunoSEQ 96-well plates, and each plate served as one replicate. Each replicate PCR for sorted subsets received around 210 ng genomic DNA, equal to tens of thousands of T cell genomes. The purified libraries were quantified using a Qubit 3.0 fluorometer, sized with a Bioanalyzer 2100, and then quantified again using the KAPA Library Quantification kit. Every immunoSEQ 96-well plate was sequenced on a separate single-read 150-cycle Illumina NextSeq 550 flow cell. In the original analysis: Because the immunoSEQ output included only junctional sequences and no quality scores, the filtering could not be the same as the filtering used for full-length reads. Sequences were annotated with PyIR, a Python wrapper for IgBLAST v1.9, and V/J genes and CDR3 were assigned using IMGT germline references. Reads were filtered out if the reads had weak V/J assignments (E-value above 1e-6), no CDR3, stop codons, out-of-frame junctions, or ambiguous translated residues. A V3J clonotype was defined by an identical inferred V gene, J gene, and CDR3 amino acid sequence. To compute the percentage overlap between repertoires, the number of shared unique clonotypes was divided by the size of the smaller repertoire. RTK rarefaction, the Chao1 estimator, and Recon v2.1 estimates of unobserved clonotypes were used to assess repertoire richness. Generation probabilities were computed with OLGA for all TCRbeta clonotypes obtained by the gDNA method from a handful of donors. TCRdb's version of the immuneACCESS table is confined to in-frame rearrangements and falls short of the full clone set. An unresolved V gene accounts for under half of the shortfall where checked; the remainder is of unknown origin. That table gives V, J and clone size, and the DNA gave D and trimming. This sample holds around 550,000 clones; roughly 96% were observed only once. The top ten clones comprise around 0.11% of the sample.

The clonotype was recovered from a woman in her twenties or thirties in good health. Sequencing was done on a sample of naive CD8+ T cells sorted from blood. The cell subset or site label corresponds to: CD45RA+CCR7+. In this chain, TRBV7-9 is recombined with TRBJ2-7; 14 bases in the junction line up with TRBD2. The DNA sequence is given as TGTGCCAGCAGGGGGACTAGCGGGAGTTTCCCCTACGAGCAGTACTTC. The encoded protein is CASRGTSGSFPYEQYF.